The clone carrying this TCR beta chain was found a few times. Its antigen remains unidentified. This entry belongs to a study of T-cell memory formation after mild COVID-19. Study-level background: TCR clusters largely stayed donor specific. The study's findings and limits: Cross-reactive memory apparently joined, as some responding clones appeared in pre-infection memory. CD4+ clones that contracted lay mainly in CM and EM; CD8+ ones lay in EMRA.

J gave up 6 bases and V 0 bases, and 7 bases lay outside the gene matches. In germline, CDR1 is SGDLS, CDR2 YYNGEE. CDR3 length: 16 amino acids. Barcoded TCR alpha and TCR beta cDNA libraries with UMIs came from 5'RACE using constant-segment primers. TCRdb reprocessed the 5' RACE reads via MiXCR and lists one record per CDR3 protein. Of about half a million distinct CDR3 sequences in the sample, 18% were seen once. This chain links TRBV9 with TRBJ2-1; 9 bases line up with TRBD1. The receptor was isolated from an adult woman who had mild COVID-19 (a few samples of this study predate the infection). Cell type and time point are not known. The sample comprised PBMCs or a T cell subset sorted from them (not recorded which). The CDR3 spells CASSVEGQGFRNEQFF. CDR3 bases: TGTGCCAGCAGCGTAGAGGGACAGGGATTTCGCAATGAGCAGTTCTTC. Drawing the rest from reference TRBV9 and TRBJ2-1, the complete variable domain is DSGVTQTPKHLITATGQRVTLRCSPRSGDLSVYWYQQSLDQGLQFLIQYYNGEERAKGNILERFSAQQFPDLHSELNLSSLELGDSALYFCASSVEGQGFRNEQFFGPGTRLTVL.